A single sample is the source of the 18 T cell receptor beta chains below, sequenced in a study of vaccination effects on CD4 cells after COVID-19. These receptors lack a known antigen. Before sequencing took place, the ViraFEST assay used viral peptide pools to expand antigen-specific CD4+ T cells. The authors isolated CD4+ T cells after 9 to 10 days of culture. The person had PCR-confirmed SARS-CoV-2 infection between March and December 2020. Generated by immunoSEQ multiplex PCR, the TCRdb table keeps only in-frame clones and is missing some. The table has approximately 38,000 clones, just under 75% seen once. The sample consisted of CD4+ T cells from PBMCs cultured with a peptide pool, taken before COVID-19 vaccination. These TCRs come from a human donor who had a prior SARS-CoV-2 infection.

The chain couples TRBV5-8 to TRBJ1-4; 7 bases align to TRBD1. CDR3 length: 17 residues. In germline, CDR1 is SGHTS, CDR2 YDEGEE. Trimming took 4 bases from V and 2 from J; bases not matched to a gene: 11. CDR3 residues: CASSHIRGSFTNEKLFF. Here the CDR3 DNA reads TGTGCCAGCAGCCACATCAGGGGGAGCTTCACTAATGAAAAACTGTTTTTT.

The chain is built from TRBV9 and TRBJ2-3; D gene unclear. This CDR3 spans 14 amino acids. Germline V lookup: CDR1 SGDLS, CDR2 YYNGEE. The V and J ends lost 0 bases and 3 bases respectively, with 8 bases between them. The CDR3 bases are TGTGCCAGCAGCGTAGTGTCTACTACAGATACGCAGTATTTT. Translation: CASSVVSTTDTQYF.

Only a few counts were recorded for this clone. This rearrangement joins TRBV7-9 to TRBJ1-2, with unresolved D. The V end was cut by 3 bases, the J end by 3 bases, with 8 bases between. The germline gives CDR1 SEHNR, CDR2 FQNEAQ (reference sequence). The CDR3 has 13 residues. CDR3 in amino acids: CASSFYSDYGYTF. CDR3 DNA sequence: TGTGCCAGCAGCTTCTATTCAGACTATGGCTACACCTTC.

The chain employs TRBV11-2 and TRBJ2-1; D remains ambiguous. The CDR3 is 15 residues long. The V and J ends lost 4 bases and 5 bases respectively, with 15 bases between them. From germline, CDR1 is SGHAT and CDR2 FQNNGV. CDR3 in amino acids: CASSSYTGRNNEQFF. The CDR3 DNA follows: TGTGCCAGCAGCTCCTATACGGGCCGAAACAATGAGCAGTTCTTC.

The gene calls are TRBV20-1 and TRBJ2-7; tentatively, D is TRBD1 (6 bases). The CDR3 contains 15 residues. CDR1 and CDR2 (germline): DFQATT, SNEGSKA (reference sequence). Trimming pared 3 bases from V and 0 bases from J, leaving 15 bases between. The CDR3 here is CSASSAGAFSYEQYF. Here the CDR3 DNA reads TGCAGTGCTAGTTCGGCAGGGGCTTTCTCCTACGAGCAGTACTTC.

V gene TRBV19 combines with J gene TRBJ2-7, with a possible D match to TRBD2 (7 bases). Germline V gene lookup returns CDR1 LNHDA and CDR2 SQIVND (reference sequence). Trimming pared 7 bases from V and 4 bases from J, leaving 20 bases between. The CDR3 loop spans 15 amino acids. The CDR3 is CASTLRGGGGYEQYF. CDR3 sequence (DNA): TGTGCCAGTACACTTAGGGGGGGAGGAGGATACGAGCAGTACTTC.

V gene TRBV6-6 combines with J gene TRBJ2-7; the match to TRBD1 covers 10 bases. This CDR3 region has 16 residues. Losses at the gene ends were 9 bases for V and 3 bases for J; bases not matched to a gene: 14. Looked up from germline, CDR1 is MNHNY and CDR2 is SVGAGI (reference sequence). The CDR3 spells CASLPRQGAVVYEQYF. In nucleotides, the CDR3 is TGTGCCAGTCTTCCTAGACAGGGGGCGGTTGTCTACGAGCAGTACTTC.

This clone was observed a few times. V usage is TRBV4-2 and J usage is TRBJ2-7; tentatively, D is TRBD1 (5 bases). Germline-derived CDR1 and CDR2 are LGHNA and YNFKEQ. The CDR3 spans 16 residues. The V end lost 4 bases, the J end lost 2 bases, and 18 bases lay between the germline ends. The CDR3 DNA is TGTGCCAGCAGCCGTGGGGTCGGCAGGGCTGCCTACGAGCAGTACTTC. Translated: CASSRGVGRAAYEQYF.

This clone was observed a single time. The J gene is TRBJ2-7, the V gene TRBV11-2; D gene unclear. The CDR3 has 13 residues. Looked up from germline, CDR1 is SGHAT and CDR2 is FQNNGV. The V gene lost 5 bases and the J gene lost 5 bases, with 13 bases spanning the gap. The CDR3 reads CASSPIPRDEQYF. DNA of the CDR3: TGTGCCAGCAGCCCTATACCTAGAGACGAGCAGTACTTC.

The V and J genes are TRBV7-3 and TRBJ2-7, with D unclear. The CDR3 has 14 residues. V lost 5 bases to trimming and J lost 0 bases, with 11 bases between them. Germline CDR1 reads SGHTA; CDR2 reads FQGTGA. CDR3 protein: CASSRGGSSYEQYF. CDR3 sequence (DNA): TGTGCCAGCAGCCGAGGTGGTAGCTCCTACGAGCAGTACTTC.

The CDR3 spells CASSQDPSGGRNNEQFF. CDR3 nucleotides: TGTGCCAGCAGCCAAGACCCCTCGGGGGGCCGAAACAATGAGCAGTTCTTC. V and J are TRBV4-2 and TRBJ2-1; maybe TRBD2 (7 bases). CDR3 length: 17 amino acids. Germline lookup yields CDR1 LGHNA and CDR2 YNFKEQ. V lost 0 bases, J lost 5 bases, and 17 bases lay in between.

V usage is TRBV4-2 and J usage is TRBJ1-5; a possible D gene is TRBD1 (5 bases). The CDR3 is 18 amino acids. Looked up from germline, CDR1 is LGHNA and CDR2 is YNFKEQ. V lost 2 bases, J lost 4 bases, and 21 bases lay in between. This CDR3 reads CASSQRLRGEYGNQPQHF. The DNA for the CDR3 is TGTGCCAGCAGCCAAAGGCTGAGGGGCGAGTATGGTAATCAGCCCCAGCATTTT.

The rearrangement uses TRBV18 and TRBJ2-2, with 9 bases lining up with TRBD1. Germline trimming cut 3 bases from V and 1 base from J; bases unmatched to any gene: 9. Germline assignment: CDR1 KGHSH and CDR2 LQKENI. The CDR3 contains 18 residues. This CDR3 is CASSPGQGPNKNTGELFF. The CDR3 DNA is TGTGCCAGCTCACCGGGACAGGGACCTAATAAGAACACCGGGGAGCTGTTTTTT.

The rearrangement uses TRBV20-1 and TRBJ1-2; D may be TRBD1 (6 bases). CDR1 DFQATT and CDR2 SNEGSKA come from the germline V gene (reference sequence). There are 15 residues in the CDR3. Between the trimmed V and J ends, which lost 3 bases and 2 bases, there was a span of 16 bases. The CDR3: CSASFRGDRNYGYTF. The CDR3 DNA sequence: TGCAGTGCTAGTTTCAGGGGTGATAGGAACTATGGCTACACCTTC.

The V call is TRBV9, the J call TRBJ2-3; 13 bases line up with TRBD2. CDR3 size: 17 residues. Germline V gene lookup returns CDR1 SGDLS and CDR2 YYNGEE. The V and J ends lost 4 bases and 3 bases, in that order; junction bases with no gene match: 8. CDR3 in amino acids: CASSPTPGLAGTDTQYF. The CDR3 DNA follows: TGTGCCAGCAGCCCAACCCCGGGACTAGCGGGAACAGATACGCAGTATTTT.

CDR3 nucleotides: TGCGCCAGCAGCCCCCTACTAGCGGGAGAAGGGCCCGCTGAGTTCTTC. It codes for CASSPLLAGEGPAEFF. The rearrangement uses TRBV5-1 and TRBJ2-1; 11 bases line up with TRBD2. The CDR3 length is 16 residues. V shed 4 bases, J shed 14 bases, and the junction held 17 bases outside the gene matches. Per germline, CDR1 SGHRS and CDR2 YFSETQ.

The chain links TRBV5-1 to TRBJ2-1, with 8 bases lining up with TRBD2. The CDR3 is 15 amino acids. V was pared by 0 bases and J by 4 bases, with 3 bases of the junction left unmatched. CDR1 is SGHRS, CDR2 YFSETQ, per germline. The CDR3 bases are TGCGCCAGCAGCTTGGATCTAGCGGGTTACAATGAGCAGTTCTTC. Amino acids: CASSLDLAGYNEQFF.

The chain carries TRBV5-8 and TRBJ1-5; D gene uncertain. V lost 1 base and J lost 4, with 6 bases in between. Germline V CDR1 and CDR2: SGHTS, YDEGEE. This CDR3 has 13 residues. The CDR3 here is CASSLTLNQPQHF. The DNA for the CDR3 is TGTGCCAGCAGCTTGACCTTAAATCAGCCCCAGCATTTT.